This T cell receptor beta chain appears in the sequencing data of a study of blood T cell repertoires in COVID-19. Study-wide background: Specimens from acute and convalescent COVID-19 originated in the United States, Italy and Spain.

The CDR3 contains 12 residues. The germline V and J ends were trimmed by 7 bases and 7 bases, with 11 bases remaining between them. Germline lookup yields CDR1 SNHLY and CDR2 FYNNEI. Authors' data handling: Counts of nucleated cells, estimated from reference gene primer amplification, were obtained. Data came from immunoSEQ multiplex PCR; TCRdb stores just in-frame clones and leaves some out. V and J calls and clone size come straight from that table; D and trimming were deduced from the DNA. The profile shows roughly 200,000 clones, around 79% of them singletons. This TCR derives from a woman aged 40 to 50 with COVID-19, enrolled during active disease. The J gene is TRBJ1-5, the V gene TRBV2; weak D call: TRBD1 (5 bases). The sequenced sample was peripheral blood. CDR3 DNA: TGTGCCAGCACTTCAGGGTCGCAGCCCCAGCATTTT. This translates into CASTSGSQPQHF.